This T cell receptor (beta chain) is drawn from a study of blood T cell repertoires in COVID-19. Study context: The United States, Italy and Spain supplied acute and convalescent COVID-19 samples.

Only in-frame clones appear in the TCRdb table, and some are missing; sequencing was by immunoSEQ multiplex PCR. The data show around 400,000 clones, around nine tenths seen once. With 1 base clipped from V and 2 bases from J, the junction kept 3 bases outside the gene matches. The germline gives CDR1 KGHSH, CDR2 LQKENI. The CDR3 is 16 residues long. No more than 2 weeks before study entry, exposed participants had met a case of COVID-19. This sequence was found in a woman between 18 and 29 years old who had been exposed to COVID-19. Specimen: PBMCs or T cells enriched from blood (not recorded which). V gene TRBV18 combines with J gene TRBJ2-2; 8 nucleotides agree with TRBD1. CDR3 nucleotide sequence: TGTGCCAGCTCACCACGACAGGGGCAAAACACCGGGGAGCTGTTTTTT. Amino acids: CASSPRQGQNTGELFF.